This note documents a single T cell receptor beta chain sequence. The antigen remains undetermined. Sequenced by immunoSEQ multiplex PCR; TCRdb stores in-frame clones only, minus some. Of about 110,000 clones listed, 88% are singletons. The V gene end was trimmed by 4 bases and the J gene end by 4 bases; junction bases not matched to a gene: 7. This CDR3 is built from 15 residues. The germline V gene encodes CDR1 SGHDT and CDR2 YYEEEE. The data were taken from a study of T cell responses to AZD1222 COVID-19 vaccine. Looking at the study overall: The study pooled second doses at about 4 or about 12 weeks. General observations from the study: Two AZD1222 doses significantly raised spike-specific TCR breadth and depth over controls.

The chain has TRBV5-6 and TRBJ2-7, with 11 bases matching TRBD1. This sample comprised peripheral blood, obtained on day 0 of AZD1222 vaccination. This receptor was taken from an adult in good health. CDR3 bases: TGTGCCAGCAGCCGCATGGGACAGGGGGTGTACGAGCAGTACGTC. It yields the protein CASSRMGQGVYEQYV.